The clone carrying this T cell receptor beta chain was found many times. In the original processing: The assay estimated nucleated cells by amplifying reference gene primers. TCRdb keeps only in-frame clones here, not all; method: immunoSEQ multiplex PCR. V and J calls and clone size are as listed in that table; D and trimming were resolved from the DNA. The profile shows a few hundred thousand clones, 88% of them singletons. The record originates from a study of blood T cell repertoires in COVID-19. As for the study in general: The samples span acute and convalescent COVID-19 from the United States, Italy and Spain. In each case, the material was cDNA or gDNA derived from T cells, B-cell-depleted T cells, or PBMCs.

The sample taken for sequencing was peripheral blood. This TCR came from a woman in her 30s who had recovered from COVID-19.

The CDR3: CASSAPLRDRNYEQYF. CDR3 coding DNA: TGTGCCAGCAGCGCCCCGCTCCGGGACAGAAACTACGAGCAGTACTTC. The V and J genes are TRBV7-8 and TRBJ2-7; 7 positions match TRBD1. CDR3 length equals 16 residues. Germline CDR1 and CDR2: SGHVS and FQNEAQ. With V trimmed by 5 bases and J by 3 bases, 13 bases remained unmatched.